The next 15 T cell receptor beta chains were all read from a single sample in a study of CD8 T cells in ankylosing spondylitis. Study-wide results and limits: Ankylosing spondylitis blood appeared to be characterized by a TCR beta motif of roughly eight highly homologous variants.

TCRdb re-called the 5' RACE reads with MiXCR, one entry per CDR3 protein. The top ten hold 1% of the sample, which has around 430,000 distinct CDR3 sequences, 17% seen once. No antigens are known for them. Sequenced input: blood, either unsorted or a sorted T cell fraction (not recorded which). Every receptor here comes from a male donor with ankylosing spondylitis.

This clonotype turned up a few times. The chain carries TRBV30 and TRBJ2-2; no firm D call. The germline CDR1 and CDR2 sequences are GTSNPN and SVGIG (reference sequence). V gave up 0 bases and J gave up 6 bases, with 2 bases separating them. The CDR3 runs to 11 residues. The CDR3 spells CAWSVPGELFF. The CDR3 region has the DNA TGTGCCTGGAGTGTTCCCGGGGAGCTGTTTTTT.

The chain is built from TRBV12-3 or TRBV12-4 and TRBJ2-2; 8 bases agree with TRBD1. The CDR3 covers 14 residues. V trimming: 7 bases; J trimming: 0 bases; junction bases outside the gene matches: 1. This CDR3 reads CASKQGANTGELFF. Written as DNA, the CDR3 is TGTGCCAGCAAACAGGGGGCGAACACCGGGGAGCTGTTTTTT.

This clonotype has just a few counts. In nucleotides, the CDR3 is TGTGCCAGCCTAGTTGGGACAGGGAAACGGCGCGAGCAGTACTTC. Protein product: CASLVGTGKRREQYF. This sequence joins TRBV7-2 and TRBJ2-7; 9 bases map to TRBD1. J was trimmed by 6 bases and V by 8 bases; bases with no gene match: 14. The CDR3 consists of 15 residues. CDR1 SGHTA and CDR2 FQGNSA come from the germline V gene. Supplemented by reference TRBV7-2 and TRBJ2-7, the full variable domain reads GAGVSQSPSNKVTEKGKDVELRCDPISGHTALYWYRQSLGQGLEFLIYFQGNSAPDKSGLPSDRFSAERTGGSVSTLTIQRTQQEDSAVYLCASLVGTGKRREQYFGPGTRLTVT.

This clonotype was picked up a small number of times. This chain joins TRBV7-3 and TRBJ2-1, with 10 bases matching TRBD2. The CDR3 is 18 amino acids. Germline values: CDR1 SGHTA, CDR2 FQGTGA. Trimming at V came to 2 bases and at J to 5 bases, leaving 12 bases not matched to a gene. The DNA for the CDR3 is TGTGCCAGCAGCTTATCCGGGAGTAGCGGGAGGTATAACAATGAGCAGTTCTTC. It encodes CASSLSGSSGRYNNEQFF.

This clonotype was seen more than once but under ten times. The chain recombines TRBV4-3 with TRBJ1-3, with D unclear. This CDR3 has 15 amino acids. V shed 1 base and J shed 0 bases, with 7 bases lying between them. CDR1 and CDR2 (germline): LGHNA, YSLEER. CDR3 in DNA: TGCGCCAGCAGCCAAGGCAGGTCCTCTGGAAACACCATATATTTT. It translates to CASSQGRSSGNTIYF.

V and J are TRBV7-2 and TRBJ2-5, with 8 bases lining up with TRBD2. The CDR3 extends over 15 amino acids. In germline, CDR1 is SGHTA, CDR2 FQGNSA. J was trimmed by 2 bases and V by 3 bases; bases with no gene match: 5. The CDR3 region is CASSFSGREQETQYF. CDR3 sequence (DNA): TGTGCCAGCAGCTTTTCCGGGAGGGAACAAGAGACCCAGTACTTC.

The chain employs TRBV18 and TRBJ2-1; D unclear. Trimming cost V 6 bases and J 6 bases, with 21 bases left between them. This CDR3 region has 16 residues. Looked up from germline, CDR1 is KGHSH and CDR2 is LQKENI. In DNA form, the CDR3 reads TGTGCCAGCTCGCCGATGGCCCCTGTGCGTTCCAATGAGCAGTTCTTC. Protein: CASSPMAPVRSNEQFF.

This clonotype has just a few counts. This sequence joins TRBV19 and TRBJ2-7; D possibly corresponds to TRBD1 (5 bases). The CDR3 consists of 14 residues. V was clipped by 8 bases and J by 2 bases, with 16 bases between them. The V gene's germline CDR1 is LNHDA and CDR2 SQIVND (reference sequence). CDR3 nucleotides: TGTGCCAGTGGCTCCTCGCAGGGAACCTACGAGCAGTACTTC. Its translation is CASGSSQGTYEQYF.

This clonotype appeared a few times. The genes are TRBV20-1 and TRBJ2-5; D uncertain. The CDR3 loop spans 14 amino acids. V was clipped by 2 bases and J by 4 bases, with 14 bases between them. Germline values: CDR1 DFQATT, CDR2 SNEGSKA (reference sequence). The CDR3 nucleotides read TGCAGTGCTAGACTGCTGGGGAATGGAGAGACCCAGTACTTC. Amino acid sequence: CSARLLGNGETQYF.

This clonotype was picked up a small number of times. One end of the junction fails to match germline, which may point to a read error. The chain uses TRBV5-1 and TRBJ2-2, with D perhaps matching TRBD2 (5 bases). Germline lookup yields CDR1 SGHRS and CDR2 YFSETQ. The CDR3 is 13 amino acids. CDR3 sequence (DNA): TGCGCCAGCAGCCCCGGAGGCTCCGAACCGTCAAATTTT. Amino acid sequence: CASSPGGSEPSNF.

This clonotype was recorded a few times. This CDR3 reads CASSPASSYEQYF. The CDR3 nucleotides read TGCGCCAGCAGCCCGGCCAGCTCCTACGAGCAGTACTTC. The V call is TRBV5-1, the J call TRBJ2-7; no firm D call. Germline-derived CDR1 and CDR2 are SGHRS and YFSETQ. This CDR3 has 13 amino acids. Trimming stripped 4 bases from V and 0 bases from J, with 8 bases between.

The CDR3 loop is CAWSLPSRDTEAFF. The CDR3 coding sequence is TGTGCCTGGAGTTTGCCCTCTAGGGACACTGAAGCTTTCTTT. The genes are TRBV30 and TRBJ1-1; D unresolved. Germline-derived CDR1 and CDR2 are GTSNPN and SVGIG (reference sequence). CDR3 length: 14 amino acids. Deletions cut 2 bases from V and 3 bases from J, with 13 bases between.

The chain links TRBV6-2 or TRBV6-3 to TRBJ1-1; 7 bases map to TRBD1. With V trimmed by 5 bases and J by 6 bases, 9 bases remained unmatched. The germline V gene has CDR1 MNHEY and CDR2 SVGEGT. CDR3 size: 14 residues. As DNA, the CDR3 is TGTGCCAGCAGTAATCCGGGACAGATAGCTGAAGCTTTCTTT. Translated: CASSNPGQIAEAFF.

The chain uses TRBV5-1 and TRBJ2-7; 7 bases fit TRBD2. CDR1 and CDR2 (germline): SGHRS, YFSETQ. J gave up 0 bases and V 4 bases, and 4 bases lay outside the gene matches. The length of the CDR3 is 14 residues. The CDR3 spells CASSPRTSSYEQYF. The CDR3 DNA follows: TGCGCCAGCAGCCCCCGGACTAGCTCCTACGAGCAGTACTTC.

The chain couples TRBV7-9 to TRBJ2-1, with 8 nucleotides matching TRBD1. V lost 5 bases to trimming and J lost 4 bases; unmatched junction nucleotides: 7. The CDR3 sequence is 15 residues long. Germline CDR1 reads SEHNR; CDR2 reads FQNEAQ (reference sequence). CDR3 nucleotides: TGTGCCAGCAGCCGGGGACAGGCCAGGTACAATGAGCAGTTCTTC. Amino acids: CASSRGQARYNEQFF.